These 10 T cell receptor beta chains originate from one sample sequenced in a study of T-cell reconstitution after alpha-beta-depleted transplantation in children. Preparing the TCRbeta library involved the use of unique molecular identifiers. TCRdb called the PCR reads again in MiXCR, with one record for every CDR3 protein. Of around 500,000 distinct CDR3 sequences in the sample, about 23% were seen once. The material sequenced was PBMCs, mostly from graft donor cells, taken 360 days after TCRalphabeta/CD19-depleted stem cell transplant. All receptors come from a boy in the first two years of life who had a stem cell transplant for acute myeloid leukemia, so the T cells may come from the graft donor.

This clonotype was recorded at least ten times. The chain employs TRBV18 and TRBJ2-1; D assignment may be TRBD1 or TRBD2 (5 bases each). CDR3 length: 12 amino acids. Trimming cost V 4 bases and J 10 bases, with 11 bases left between them. Germline V gene data show CDR1 as KGHSH and CDR2 as LQKENI. The CDR3 sequence is CASSHTGGEQFF. In DNA form, the CDR3 reads TGTGCCAGCTCACATACAGGAGGAGAGCAGTTCTTC.

This clonotype was seen more than once but under ten times. The chain couples TRBV20-1 to TRBJ2-1; 8 bases are a match to TRBD1. Germline V lookup: CDR1 DFQATT, CDR2 SNEGSKA (reference sequence). This CDR3 region has 14 residues. J gave up 9 bases and V 2 bases, and 9 bases lay outside the gene matches. This CDR3 reads CSARSPGRGPEQFF. DNA for the CDR3: TGCAGTGCTAGATCCCCTGGCAGGGGGCCTGAGCAGTTCTTC.

This clonotype has just a few counts. V is TRBV4-3 and J is TRBJ2-7, with D maybe TRBD1 (6 bases). Germline lookup yields CDR1 LGHNA and CDR2 YSLEER. CDR3 length: 17 amino acids. V was shortened by 0 bases and J by 5 bases, with 20 bases between the two germline ends. CDR3 residues: CASSQDPPPQGSHEQYF. DNA of the CDR3: TGCGCCAGCAGCCAAGATCCCCCCCCACAGGGATCCCACGAGCAGTACTTC.

V gene TRBV5-1 combines with J gene TRBJ2-1; perhaps TRBD2 as D (6 bases). V was trimmed by 7 bases and J by 6 bases, leaving 17 bases between them. The germline gives CDR1 SGHRS, CDR2 YFSETQ. The CDR3 is 14 amino acids. CDR3 region: CASAKELAPNEQFF. CDR3 DNA sequence: TGCGCCAGCGCAAAGGAACTAGCCCCCAATGAGCAGTTCTTC.

In this sample, this clonotype turned up many times. The J gene is TRBJ1-4, the V gene TRBV5-1; D not resolved. The CDR3 contains 15 residues. The V gene's germline CDR1 is SGHRS and CDR2 YFSETQ. The V gene lost 1 base and the J gene lost 2 bases, with 9 bases spanning the gap. This chain's CDR3 is CASSLWIGTNEKLFF. CDR3 in DNA: TGCGCCAGCAGCTTGTGGATTGGGACTAATGAAAAACTGTTTTTT.

This clonotype was detected ten times or more. J is TRBJ2-1 and V is TRBV20-1; D is unclear. Germline CDR1 and CDR2: DFQATT and SNEGSKA (reference sequence). This CDR3 spans 13 amino acids. Trimming removed 6 bases at V and 5 bases at J, with 14 bases between. CDR3 bases: TGCAGTGCCACCGATAAGGGAAACAATGAGCAGTTCTTC. Amino acids: CSATDKGNNEQFF.

The chain joins TRBV6-5 to TRBJ1-6; tentatively, D is TRBD1 (5 bases). Germline V gene sequence: CDR1 MNHEY, CDR2 SVGAGI. Trimming cost V 2 bases and J 7 bases, with 12 bases left between them. The CDR3 extends over 15 amino acids. CDR3 sequence: CASSYRGGTNSPLHF. As DNA, the CDR3 is TGTGCCAGCAGTTACCGGGGGGGAACGAATTCACCCCTCCACTTT.

This chain uses TRBV20-1 with TRBJ1-2; tentative D call: TRBD1 (6 bases). Germline values: CDR1 DFQATT, CDR2 SNEGSKA (reference sequence). The V gene lost 4 bases and the J gene lost 5 bases, with 17 bases spanning the gap. This CDR3 has 14 residues. The CDR3 region is CSAIMGGYDYGYTF. The DNA for the CDR3 is TGCAGTGCTATCATGGGGGGCTACGATTATGGCTACACCTTC.

The genes are TRBV5-6 and TRBJ1-5; D is perhaps TRBD1 (6 bases). This CDR3 has 15 residues. CDR1 and CDR2 (germline): SGHDT, YYEEEE. The V end lost 3 bases, the J end lost 0 bases, and 10 bases lay between the germline ends. This chain's CDR3 is CASSSGAYSNQPQHF. The DNA of the CDR3 is TGTGCCAGCAGCTCAGGGGCCTATAGCAATCAGCCCCAGCATTTT.

This chain uses TRBV20-1 with TRBJ2-7; the D gene is possibly TRBD1 (6 bases). This CDR3 comprises 15 residues. The V end lost 2 bases, the J end lost 3 bases, and 17 bases lay between the germline ends. CDR1 and CDR2 (germline): DFQATT, SNEGSKA (reference sequence). CDR3 bases: TGCAGTGCTAGAAGTCGCAGGGGCCTGTACTACGAGCAGTACGTC. This gives the protein CSARSRRGLYYEQYV.